Included here is one T cell receptor beta chain sequence, with context. PCR employed 60 Vbeta and 13 Jbeta primers. Clones were sequenced by immunoSEQ multiplex PCR, and TCRdb holds only the in-frame ones, with some missing. This table has 130,000 or so clones, approximately 80% appearing once. This specimen belongs to a study of cytomegalovirus exposure and HLA in healthy donors. The source of this sequence is a woman under 30 in good health and CMV-seronegative. What was sequenced was PBMCs.

The CDR3 reads CASSLGGYGAGELFF. The CDR3 DNA sequence: TGTGCCAGCAGTTTAGGAGGGTATGGGGCCGGGGAGCTGTTTTTT. The rearrangement links TRBV27 to TRBJ2-2; D is perhaps TRBD2 (6 bases). Between the trimmed V and J ends, which lost 2 bases and 6 bases, there was a span of 13 bases. CDR1 and CDR2 from the germline V gene are MNHEY and SMNVEV (reference sequence). The CDR3 consists of 15 residues.